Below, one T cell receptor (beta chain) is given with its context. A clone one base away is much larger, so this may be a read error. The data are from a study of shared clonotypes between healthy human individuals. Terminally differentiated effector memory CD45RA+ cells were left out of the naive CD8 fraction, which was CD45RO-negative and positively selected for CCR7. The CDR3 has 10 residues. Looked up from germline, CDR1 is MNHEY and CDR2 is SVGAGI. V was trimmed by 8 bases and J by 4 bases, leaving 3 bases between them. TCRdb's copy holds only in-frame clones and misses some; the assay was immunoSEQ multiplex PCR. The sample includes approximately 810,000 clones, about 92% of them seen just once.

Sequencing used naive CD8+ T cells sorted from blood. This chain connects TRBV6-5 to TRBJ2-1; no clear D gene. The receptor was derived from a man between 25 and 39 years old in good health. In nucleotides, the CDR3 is TGTGCCAGCGGGTACAATGAGCAGTTCTTC. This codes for CASGYNEQFF.